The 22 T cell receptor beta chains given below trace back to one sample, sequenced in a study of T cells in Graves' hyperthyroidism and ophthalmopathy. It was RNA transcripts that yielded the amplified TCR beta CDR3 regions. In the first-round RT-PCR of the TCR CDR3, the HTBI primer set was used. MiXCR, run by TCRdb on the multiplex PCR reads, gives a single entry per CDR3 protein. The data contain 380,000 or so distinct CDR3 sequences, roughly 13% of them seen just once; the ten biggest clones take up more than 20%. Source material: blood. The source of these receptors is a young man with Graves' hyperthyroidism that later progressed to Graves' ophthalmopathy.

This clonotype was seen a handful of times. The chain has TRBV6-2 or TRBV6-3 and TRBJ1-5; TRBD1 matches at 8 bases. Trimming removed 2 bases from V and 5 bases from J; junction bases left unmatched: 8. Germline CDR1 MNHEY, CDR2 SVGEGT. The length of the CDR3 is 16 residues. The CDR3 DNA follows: TGTGCCAGCAGTTACGGGACAGGATTGGGTGATCAGCCCCAGCATTTT. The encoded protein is CASSYGTGLGDQPQHF.

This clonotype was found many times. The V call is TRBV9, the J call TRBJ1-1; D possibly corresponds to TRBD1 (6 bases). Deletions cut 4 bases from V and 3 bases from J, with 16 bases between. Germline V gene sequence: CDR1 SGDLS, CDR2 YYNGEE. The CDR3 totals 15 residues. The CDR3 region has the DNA TGTGCCAGCAGCATAGGAGCGAGGGGGGACACTGAAGCTTTCTTT. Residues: CASSIGARGDTEAFF.

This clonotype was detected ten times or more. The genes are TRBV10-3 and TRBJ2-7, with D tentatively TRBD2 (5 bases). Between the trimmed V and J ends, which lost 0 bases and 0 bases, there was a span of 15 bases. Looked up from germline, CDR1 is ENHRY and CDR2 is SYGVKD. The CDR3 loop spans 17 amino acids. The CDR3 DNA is TGTGCCATCAGTGAGTCGGACGACGGGATGAGCTCCTACGAGCAGTACTTC. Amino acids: CAISESDDGMSSYEQYF.

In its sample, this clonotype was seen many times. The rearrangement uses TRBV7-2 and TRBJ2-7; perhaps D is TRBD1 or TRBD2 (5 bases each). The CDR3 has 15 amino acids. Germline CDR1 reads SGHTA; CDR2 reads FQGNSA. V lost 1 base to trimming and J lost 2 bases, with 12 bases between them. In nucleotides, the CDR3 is TGTGCCAGCAGCTTAGGGATAGGGACGCCCTACGAGCAGTACTTC. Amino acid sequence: CASSLGIGTPYEQYF. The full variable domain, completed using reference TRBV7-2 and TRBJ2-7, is GAGVSQSPSNKVTEKGKDVELRCDPISGHTALYWYRQSLGQGLEFLIYFQGNSAPDKSGLPSDRFSAERTGGSVSTLTIQRTQQEDSAVYLCASSLGIGTPYEQYFGPGTRLTVT.

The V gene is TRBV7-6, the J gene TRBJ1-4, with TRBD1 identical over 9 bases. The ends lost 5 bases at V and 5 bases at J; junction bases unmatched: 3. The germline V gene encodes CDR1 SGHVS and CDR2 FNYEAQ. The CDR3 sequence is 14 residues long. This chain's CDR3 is CASSRGQGNEKLFF. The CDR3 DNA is TGTGCCAGCAGCCGGGGACAGGGAAATGAAAAACTGTTTTTT.

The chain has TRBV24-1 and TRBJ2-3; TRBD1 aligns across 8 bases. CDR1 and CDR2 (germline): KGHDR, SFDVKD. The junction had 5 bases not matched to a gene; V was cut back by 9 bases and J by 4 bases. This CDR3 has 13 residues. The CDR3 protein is CATGRQGSDTQYF. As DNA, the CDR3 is TGTGCCACCGGACGACAGGGGTCAGATACGCAGTATTTT.

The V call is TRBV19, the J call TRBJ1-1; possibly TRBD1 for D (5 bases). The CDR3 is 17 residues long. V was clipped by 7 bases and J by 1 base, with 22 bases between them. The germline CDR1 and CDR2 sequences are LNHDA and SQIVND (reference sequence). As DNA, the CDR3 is TGTGCCAGTACCCCCCGGTGGGGGGACGGAAAGAACACTGAAGCTTTCTTT. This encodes CASTPRWGDGKNTEAFF.

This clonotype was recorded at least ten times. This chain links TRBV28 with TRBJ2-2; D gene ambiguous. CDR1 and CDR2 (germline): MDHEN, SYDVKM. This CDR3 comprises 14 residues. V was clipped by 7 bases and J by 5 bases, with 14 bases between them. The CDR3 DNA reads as TGTGCCAGCACCGACCCTGGTCTGACCGGGGAGCTGTTTTTT. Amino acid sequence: CASTDPGLTGELFF.

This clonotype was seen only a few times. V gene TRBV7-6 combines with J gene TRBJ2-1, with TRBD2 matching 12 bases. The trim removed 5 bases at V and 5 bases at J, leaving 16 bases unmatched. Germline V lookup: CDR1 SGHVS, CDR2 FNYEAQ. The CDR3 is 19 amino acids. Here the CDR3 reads CASSPIGRASGGANNEQFF. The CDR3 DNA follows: TGTGCCAGCAGCCCCATCGGGAGGGCTAGCGGGGGGGCAAACAATGAGCAGTTCTTC.

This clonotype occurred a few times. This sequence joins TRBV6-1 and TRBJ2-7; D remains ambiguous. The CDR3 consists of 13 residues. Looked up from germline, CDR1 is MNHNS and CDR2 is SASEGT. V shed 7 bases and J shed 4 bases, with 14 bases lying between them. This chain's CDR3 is CASMNEADYEQYF. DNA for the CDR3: TGTGCCAGCATGAACGAGGCAGATTACGAGCAGTACTTC.

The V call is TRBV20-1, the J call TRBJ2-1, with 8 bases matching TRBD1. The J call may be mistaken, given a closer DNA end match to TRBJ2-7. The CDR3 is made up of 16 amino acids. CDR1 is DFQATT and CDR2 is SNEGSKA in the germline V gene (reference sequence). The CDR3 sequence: CSAQPRAGGVYNEQYF. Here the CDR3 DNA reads TGCAGTGCTCAACCCCGGGCAGGGGGCGTGTACAATGAGCAGTACTTC.

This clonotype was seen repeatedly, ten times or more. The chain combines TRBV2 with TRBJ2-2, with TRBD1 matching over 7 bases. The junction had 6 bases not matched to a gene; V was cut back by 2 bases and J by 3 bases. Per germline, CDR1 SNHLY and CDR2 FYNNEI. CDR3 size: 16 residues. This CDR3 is CASSERSGGYTGELFF. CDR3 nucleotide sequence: TGTGCCAGCAGTGAAAGGTCAGGGGGATACACCGGGGAGCTGTTTTTT. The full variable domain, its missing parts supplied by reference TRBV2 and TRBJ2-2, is EPEVTQTPSHQVTQMGQEVILRCVPISNHLYFYWYRQILGQKVEFLVSFYNNEISEKSEIFDDQFSVERPDGSNFTLKIRSTKLEDSAMYFCASSERSGGYTGELFFGEGSRLTVL.

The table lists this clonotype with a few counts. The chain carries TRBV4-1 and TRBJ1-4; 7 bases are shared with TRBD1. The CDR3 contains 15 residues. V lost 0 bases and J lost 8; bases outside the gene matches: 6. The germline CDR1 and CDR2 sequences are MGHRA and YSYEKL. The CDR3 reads CASSQDHRGGEKLFF. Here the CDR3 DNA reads TGCGCCAGCAGCCAAGATCACAGGGGCGGGGAAAAACTGTTTTTT.

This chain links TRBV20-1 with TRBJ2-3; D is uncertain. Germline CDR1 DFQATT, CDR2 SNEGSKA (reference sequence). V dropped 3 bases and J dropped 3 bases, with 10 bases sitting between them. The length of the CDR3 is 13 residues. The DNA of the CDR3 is TGCAGTGCTAGTCCCCGAGTAACAGATACGCAGTATTTT. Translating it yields CSASPRVTDTQYF.

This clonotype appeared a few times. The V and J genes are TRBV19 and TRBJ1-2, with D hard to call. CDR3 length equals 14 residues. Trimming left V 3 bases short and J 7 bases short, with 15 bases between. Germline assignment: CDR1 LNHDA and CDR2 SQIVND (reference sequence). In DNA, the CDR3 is TGTGCCAGTAGTATGGCAACCTGGAGAGGTGGCTACACCTTC. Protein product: CASSMATWRGGYTF. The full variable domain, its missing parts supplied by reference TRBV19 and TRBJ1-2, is DGGITQSPKYLFRKEGQNVTLSCEQNLNHDAMYWYRQDPGQGLRLIYYSQIVNDFQKGDIAEGYSVSREKKESFPLTVTSAQKNPTAFYLCASSMATWRGGYTFGSGTRLTVV.

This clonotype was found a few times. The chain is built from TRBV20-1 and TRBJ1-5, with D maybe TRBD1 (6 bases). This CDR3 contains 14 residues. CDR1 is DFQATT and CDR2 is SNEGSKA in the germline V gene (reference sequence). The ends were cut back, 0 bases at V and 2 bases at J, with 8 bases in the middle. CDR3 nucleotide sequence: TGCAGTGCTAGAGATTCAGGGGGCAATCAGCCCCAGCATTTT. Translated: CSARDSGGNQPQHF.

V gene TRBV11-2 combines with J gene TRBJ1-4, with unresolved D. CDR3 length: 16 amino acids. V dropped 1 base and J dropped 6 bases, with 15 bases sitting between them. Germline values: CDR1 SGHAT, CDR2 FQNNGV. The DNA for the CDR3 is TGTGCCAGCAGCTTAGTACCAGGCCCCTCTTATGAAAAACTGTTTTTT. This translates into CASSLVPGPSYEKLFF.

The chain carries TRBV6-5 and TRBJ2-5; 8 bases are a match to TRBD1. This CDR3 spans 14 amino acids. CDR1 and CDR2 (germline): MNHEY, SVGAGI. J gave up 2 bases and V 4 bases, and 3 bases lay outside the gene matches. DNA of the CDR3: TGTGCCAGCAGTTTGGACAGGGCGCAAGAGACCCAGTACTTC. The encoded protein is CASSLDRAQETQYF.

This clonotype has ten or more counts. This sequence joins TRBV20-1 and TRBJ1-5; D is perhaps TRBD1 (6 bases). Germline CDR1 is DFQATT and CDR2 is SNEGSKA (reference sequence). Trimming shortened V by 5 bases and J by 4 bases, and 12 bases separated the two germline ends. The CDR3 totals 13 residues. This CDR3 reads CSAARGTNQPQHF. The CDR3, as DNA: TGCAGTGCTGCCAGGGGAACTAATCAGCCCCAGCATTTT.

CDR3 sequence: CASSLDRGGPYEQYF. CDR3 DNA sequence: TGTGCCAGCAGCTTGGACAGGGGGGGCCCCTACGAGCAGTACTTC. This chain uses TRBV5-4 with TRBJ2-7; tentative D call: TRBD1 (8 bases). CDR1 and CDR2 (germline): SGHNT, YYREEE (reference sequence). The CDR3 has 15 residues. The V and J ends lost 0 bases and 2 bases respectively, with 12 bases between them.

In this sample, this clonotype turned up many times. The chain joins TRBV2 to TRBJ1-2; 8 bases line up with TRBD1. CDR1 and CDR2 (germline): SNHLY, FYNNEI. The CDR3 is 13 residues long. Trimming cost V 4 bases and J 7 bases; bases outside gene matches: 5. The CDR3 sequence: CASSGQGIGGYTF. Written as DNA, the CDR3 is TGTGCCAGCAGTGGACAGGGGATTGGTGGCTACACCTTC.

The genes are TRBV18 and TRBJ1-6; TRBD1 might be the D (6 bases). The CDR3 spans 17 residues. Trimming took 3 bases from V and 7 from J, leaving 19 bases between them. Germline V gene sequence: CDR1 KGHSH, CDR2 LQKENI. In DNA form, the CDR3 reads TGTGCCAGCTCACCCGCTAACAGGGCCGCCCGGAATTCACCCCTCCACTTT. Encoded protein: CASSPANRAARNSPLHF.